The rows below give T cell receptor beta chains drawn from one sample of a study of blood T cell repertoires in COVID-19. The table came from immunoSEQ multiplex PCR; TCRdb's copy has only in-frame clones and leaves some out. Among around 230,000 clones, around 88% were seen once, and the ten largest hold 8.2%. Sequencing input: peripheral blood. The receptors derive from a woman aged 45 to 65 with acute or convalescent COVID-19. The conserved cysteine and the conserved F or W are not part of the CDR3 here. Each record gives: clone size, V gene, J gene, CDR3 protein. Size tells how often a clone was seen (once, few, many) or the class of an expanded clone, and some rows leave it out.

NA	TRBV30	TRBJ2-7	AWSKNKYEQY
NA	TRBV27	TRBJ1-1	ASSLEGTQGSTEAF
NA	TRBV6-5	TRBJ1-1	ASHKPQGANTEAF
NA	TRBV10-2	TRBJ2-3	ASSLAGGGTDTQY
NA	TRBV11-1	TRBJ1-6	ASSRGGDRGNSPLH
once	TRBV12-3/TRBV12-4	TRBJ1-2	ASSFNSLDGYT
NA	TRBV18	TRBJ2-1	ASSPSGLAASSYNEQF
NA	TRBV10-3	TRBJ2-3	AISEVGVGRGPDTQY
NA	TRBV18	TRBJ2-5	ASSLLKSTEETQY
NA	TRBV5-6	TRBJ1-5	ASSLNGDRGKSNQPQH
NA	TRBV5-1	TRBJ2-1	ASSLAALSSYNEQF
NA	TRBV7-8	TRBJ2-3	ASSFYGDTQY
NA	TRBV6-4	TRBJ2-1	ASSDSHRGTYNEQF
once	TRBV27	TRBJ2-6	ASSLSLGGSGANVLT